This TCR beta chain comes out of a study of regulatory T cells in long-lasting Graves disease. In the study overall: Graves' patients, newly diagnosed, had taken antithyroid drugs under 3 months.

This clonotype has a count of ten or more. Researchers made TCR beta libraries by using iRepertoire HTBI primers and running Arm-PCR on CDR3 regions. TCRdb redid the calling of the multiplex PCR reads with MiXCR, one entry per CDR3 protein. The sample has 520,000 or so distinct CDR3 sequences, approximately 12% seen once. Time point here: newly diagnosed GD, antithyroid drugs for less than 3 months. From PBMCs, RNA was extracted and then used to make the TCR library. American Thyroid Association guidelines defined Graves' disease diagnosis. The CDR3 loop spans 16 amino acids. Germline V gene data show CDR1 as DFQATT and CDR2 as SNEGSKA (reference sequence). Unmatched junction bases numbered 7, after V lost 0 bases and J lost 2 bases. The same data also went into a second study, on T cells in Graves' hyperthyroidism and ophthalmopathy. That report notes: HTBI primers were employed in a first-round RT-PCR of the TCR CDR3. Blood also showed most of the thyroid clonotypes that were expanded above 0.001.

The chain recombines TRBV20-1 with TRBJ2-1; TRBD2 agrees at 7 bases. The sequence was obtained from a woman in her 30s with Graves disease. Sample: peripheral blood mononuclear cells (PBMCs), taken at new diagnosis, from a patient treated with antithyroid drugs. DNA for the CDR3: TGCAGTGCTAGAGACATGGGACGGGAGGCCTACAATGAGCAGTTCTTC. It specifies CSARDMGREAYNEQFF.